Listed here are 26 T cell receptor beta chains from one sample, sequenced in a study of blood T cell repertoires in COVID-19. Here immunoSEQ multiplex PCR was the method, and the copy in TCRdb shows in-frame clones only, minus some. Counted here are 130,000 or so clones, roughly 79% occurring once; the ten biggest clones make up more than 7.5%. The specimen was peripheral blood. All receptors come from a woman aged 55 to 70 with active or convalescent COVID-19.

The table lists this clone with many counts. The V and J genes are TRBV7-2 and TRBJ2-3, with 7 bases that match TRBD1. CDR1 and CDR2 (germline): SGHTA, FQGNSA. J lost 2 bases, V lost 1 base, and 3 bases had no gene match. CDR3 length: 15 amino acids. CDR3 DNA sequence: TGTGCCAGCAGCTTAGACAGGGGCAACACAGATACGCAGTATTTT. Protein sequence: CASSLDRGNTDTQYF. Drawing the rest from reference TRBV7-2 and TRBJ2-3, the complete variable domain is GAGVSQSPSNKVTEKGKDVELRCDPISGHTALYWYRQSLGQGLEFLIYFQGNSAPDKSGLPSDRFSAERTGGSVSTLTIQRTQQEDSAVYLCASSLDRGNTDTQYFGPGTRLTVL.

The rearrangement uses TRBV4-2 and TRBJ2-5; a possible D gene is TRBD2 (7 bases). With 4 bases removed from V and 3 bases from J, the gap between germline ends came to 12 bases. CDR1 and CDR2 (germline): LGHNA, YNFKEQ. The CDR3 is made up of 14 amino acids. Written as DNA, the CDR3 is TGTGCCAGCAGCCTTGAGGGGGGGAAAGAGACCCAGTACTTC. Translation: CASSLEGGKETQYF.

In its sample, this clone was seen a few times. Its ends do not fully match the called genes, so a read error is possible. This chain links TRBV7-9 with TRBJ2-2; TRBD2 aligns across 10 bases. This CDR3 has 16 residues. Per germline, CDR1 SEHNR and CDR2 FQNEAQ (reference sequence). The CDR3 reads CASSLASGGPPGELFF. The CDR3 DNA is TGTGCCAGCAGCCTAGCTAGCGGGGGACCCCCCGGGGAGCTGTTTTTT.

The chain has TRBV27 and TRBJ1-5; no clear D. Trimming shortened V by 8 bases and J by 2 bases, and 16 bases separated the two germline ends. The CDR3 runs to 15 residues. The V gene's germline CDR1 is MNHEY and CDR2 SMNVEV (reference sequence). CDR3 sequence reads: CASGGLREGNQPQHF. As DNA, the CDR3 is TGTGCCAGCGGCGGACTTAGAGAGGGCAATCAGCCCCAGCATTTT.

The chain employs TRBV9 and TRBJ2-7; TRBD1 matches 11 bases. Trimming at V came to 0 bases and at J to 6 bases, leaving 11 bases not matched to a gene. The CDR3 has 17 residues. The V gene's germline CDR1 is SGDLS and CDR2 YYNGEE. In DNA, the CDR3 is TGTGCCAGCAGCGTAGACCCCGGGACAGGGGGTCGGGTCGAGCAGTACTTC. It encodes CASSVDPGTGGRVEQYF.

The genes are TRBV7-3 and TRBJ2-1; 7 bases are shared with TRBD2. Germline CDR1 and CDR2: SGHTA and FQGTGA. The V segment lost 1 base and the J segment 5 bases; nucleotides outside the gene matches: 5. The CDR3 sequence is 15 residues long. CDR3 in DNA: TGTGCCAGCAGCTTAATGCCTAGCGGAAACAATGAGCAGTTCTTC. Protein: CASSLMPSGNNEQFF.

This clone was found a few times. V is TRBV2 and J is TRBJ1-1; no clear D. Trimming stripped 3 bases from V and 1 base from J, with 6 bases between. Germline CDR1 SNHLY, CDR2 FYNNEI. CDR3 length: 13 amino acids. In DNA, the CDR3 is TGTGCCAGCAGTGACCCCAGGAACACTGAAGCTTTCTTT. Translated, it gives CASSDPRNTEAFF.

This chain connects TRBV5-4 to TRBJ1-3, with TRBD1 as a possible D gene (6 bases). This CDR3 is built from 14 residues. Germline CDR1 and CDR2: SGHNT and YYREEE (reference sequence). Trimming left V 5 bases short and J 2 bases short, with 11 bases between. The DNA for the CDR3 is TGTGCCAGCAGTCTACAGGGAGCTGGAAACACCATATATTTT. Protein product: CASSLQGAGNTIYF.

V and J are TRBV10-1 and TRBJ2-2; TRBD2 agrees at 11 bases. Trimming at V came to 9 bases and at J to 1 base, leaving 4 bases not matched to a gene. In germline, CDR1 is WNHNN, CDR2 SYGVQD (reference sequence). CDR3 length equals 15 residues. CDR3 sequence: CASLGTSGNTGELFF. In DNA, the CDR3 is TGCGCCAGTCTAGGGACTAGCGGGAACACCGGGGAGCTGTTTTTT.

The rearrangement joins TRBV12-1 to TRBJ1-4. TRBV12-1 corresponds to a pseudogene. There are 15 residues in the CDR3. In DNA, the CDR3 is TGTGCCAGCAGCGCAGAGGGGGGCGGGAGTGAAAAACTGTTTTTT. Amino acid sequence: CASSAEGGGSEKLFF.

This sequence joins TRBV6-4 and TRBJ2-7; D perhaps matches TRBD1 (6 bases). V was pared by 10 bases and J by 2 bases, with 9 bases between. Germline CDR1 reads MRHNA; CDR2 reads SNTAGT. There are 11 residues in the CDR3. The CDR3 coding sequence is TGTGCCAAGACAGGTGCCTACGAGCAGTACGTC. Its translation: CAKTGAYEQYV.

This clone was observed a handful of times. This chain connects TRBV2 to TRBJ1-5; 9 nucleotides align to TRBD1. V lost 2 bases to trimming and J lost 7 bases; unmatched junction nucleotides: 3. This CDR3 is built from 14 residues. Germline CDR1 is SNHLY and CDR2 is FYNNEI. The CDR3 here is CASSEWTGVQPQHF. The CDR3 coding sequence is TGTGCCAGCAGTGAATGGACAGGGGTACAGCCCCAGCATTTT.

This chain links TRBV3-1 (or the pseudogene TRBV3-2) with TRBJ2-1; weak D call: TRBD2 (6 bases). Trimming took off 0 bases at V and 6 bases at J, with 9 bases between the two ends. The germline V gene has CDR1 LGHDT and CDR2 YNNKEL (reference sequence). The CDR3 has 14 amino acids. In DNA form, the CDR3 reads TGTGCCAGCAGCCAAGATCGGGAGTTCAATGAGCAGTTCTTC. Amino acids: CASSQDREFNEQFF.

CDR3 in amino acids: CASSRTGVNSPLHF. The CDR3 nucleotides read TGTGCCAGCAGTAGGACAGGGGTAAATTCACCCCTCCACTTT. The rearrangement links TRBV28 to TRBJ1-6, with 9 bases matching TRBD1. With V trimmed by 5 bases and J by 7 bases, 3 bases remained unmatched. This CDR3 contains 14 residues. CDR1 and CDR2 from the germline V gene are MDHEN and SYDVKM.

CDR3 nucleotide sequence: TGTGCCAGCACCATAACAGGGATCGATCAGCCCCAGCATTTT. Its translation is CASTITGIDQPQHF. The V gene is TRBV6-5, the J gene TRBJ1-5; TRBD1 might be the D (6 bases). The CDR3 sequence is 14 residues long. Trimming took 7 bases from V and 5 from J, leaving 15 bases between them. Germline CDR1 reads MNHEY; CDR2 reads SVGAGI.

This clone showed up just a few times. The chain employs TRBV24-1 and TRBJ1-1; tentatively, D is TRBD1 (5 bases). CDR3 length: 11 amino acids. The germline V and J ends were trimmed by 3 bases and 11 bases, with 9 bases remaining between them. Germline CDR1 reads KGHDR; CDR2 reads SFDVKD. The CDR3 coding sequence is TGTGCCACCAGTGATCGGTACAGGGCTTTCTTT. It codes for CATSDRYRAFF.

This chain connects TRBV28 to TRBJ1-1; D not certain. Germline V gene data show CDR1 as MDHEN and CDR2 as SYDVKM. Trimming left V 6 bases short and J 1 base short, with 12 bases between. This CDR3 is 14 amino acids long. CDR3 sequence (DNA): TGTGCCAGCAGGCGCGAACAGAGGAACACTGAAGCTTTCTTT. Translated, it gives CASRREQRNTEAFF. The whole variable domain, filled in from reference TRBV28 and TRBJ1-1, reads DVKVTQSSRYLVKRTGEKVFLECVQDMDHENMFWYRQDPGLGLRLIYFSYDVKMKEKGDIPEGYSVSREKKERFSLILESASTNQTSMYLCASRREQRNTEAFFGQGTRLTVV.

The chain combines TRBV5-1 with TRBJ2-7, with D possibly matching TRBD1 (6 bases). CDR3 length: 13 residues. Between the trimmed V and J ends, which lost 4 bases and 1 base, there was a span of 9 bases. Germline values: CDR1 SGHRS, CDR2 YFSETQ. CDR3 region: CASSADRSYEQYF. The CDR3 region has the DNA TGCGCCAGCAGCGCCGACAGGTCCTACGAGCAGTACTTC.

DNA for the CDR3: TGTGCCAGCCAGGGACAGTACACTGAAGCTTTCTTT. It translates to CASQGQYTEAFF. The V call is TRBV2, the J call TRBJ1-1, with TRBD1 identical over 7 bases. V gave up 8 bases and J gave up 3 bases; unmatched junction bases: 3. Per germline, CDR1 SNHLY and CDR2 FYNNEI. The CDR3 is made up of 12 amino acids.

This CDR3 reads CASSVTRGENEKLFF. CDR3 DNA sequence: TGCGCCAGCAGCGTTACGCGGGGAGAGAATGAAAAACTGTTTTTT. The chain is built from TRBV5-1 and TRBJ1-4; D ambiguous. Between the trimmed V and J ends, which lost 4 bases and 5 bases, there was a span of 15 bases. The germline gives CDR1 SGHRS, CDR2 YFSETQ. This CDR3 region has 15 residues. The whole variable domain, remainder taken from reference TRBV5-1 and TRBJ1-4, is KAGVTQTPRYLIKTRGQQVTLSCSPISGHRSVSWYQQTPGQGLQFLFEYFSETQRNKGNFPGRFSGRQFSNSRSEMNVSTLELGDSALYLCASSVTRGENEKLFFGSGTQLSVL.

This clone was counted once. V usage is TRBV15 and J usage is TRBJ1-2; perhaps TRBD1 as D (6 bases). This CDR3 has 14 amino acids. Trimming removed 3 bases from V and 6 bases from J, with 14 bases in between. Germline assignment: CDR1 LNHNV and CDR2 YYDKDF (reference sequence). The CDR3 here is CATSREGQSHGYTF. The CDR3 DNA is TGTGCCACCAGCAGGGAAGGACAGTCCCATGGCTACACCTTC.

DNA for the CDR3: TGTGCCAGCAGCTTGGAGCGCAGGGGGCCTAGGGAGACCCAGTACTTC. This encodes CASSLERRGPRETQYF. The genes are TRBV5-6 and TRBJ2-5; 8 nucleotides align to TRBD1. With V trimmed by 0 bases and J by 5 bases, 9 bases remained unmatched. Per the germline V gene, CDR1 is SGHDT and CDR2 is YYEEEE. The CDR3 extends over 16 amino acids.

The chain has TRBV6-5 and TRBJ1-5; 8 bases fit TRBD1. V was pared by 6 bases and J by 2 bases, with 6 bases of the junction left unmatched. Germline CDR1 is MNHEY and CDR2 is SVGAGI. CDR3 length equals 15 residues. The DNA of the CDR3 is TGTGCCAGCAGCAAAGAGGGACAGGGCAATCAGCCCCAGCATTTT. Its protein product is CASSKEGQGNQPQHF.

Here the CDR3 reads CASSPDSEAFF. Here the CDR3 DNA reads TGTGCCAGCAGTCCCGATAGTGAAGCTTTCTTT. V gene TRBV27 combines with J gene TRBJ1-1; D gene unclear. This CDR3 region has 11 residues. V lost 5 bases to trimming and J lost 7 bases, with 8 bases between them. Per germline, CDR1 MNHEY and CDR2 SMNVEV (reference sequence).

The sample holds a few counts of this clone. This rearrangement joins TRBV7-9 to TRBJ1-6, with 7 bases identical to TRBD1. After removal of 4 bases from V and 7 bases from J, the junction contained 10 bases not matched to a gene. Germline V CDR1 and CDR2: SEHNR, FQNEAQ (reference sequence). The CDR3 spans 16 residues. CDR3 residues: CASSSSRSGGNSPLHF. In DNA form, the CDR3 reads TGTGCCAGCAGCTCCAGTCGGTCAGGGGGAAATTCACCCCTCCACTTT.

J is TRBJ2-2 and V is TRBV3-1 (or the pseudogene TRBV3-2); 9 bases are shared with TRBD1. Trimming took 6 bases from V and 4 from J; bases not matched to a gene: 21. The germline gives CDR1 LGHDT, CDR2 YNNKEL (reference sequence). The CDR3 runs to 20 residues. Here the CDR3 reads CASRQPRDRATPRGTGELFF. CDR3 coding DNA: TGTGCCAGCAGACAACCCCGGGACAGGGCAACCCCCAGGGGCACCGGGGAGCTGTTTTTT.